This passage covers 16 T cell receptor beta chains from one sample sequenced in a study of shared clonotypes between healthy human individuals. The method was immunoSEQ multiplex PCR; TCRdb's version includes in-frame clones alone and lacks a portion of them. The sample includes some 1.5 million clones, roughly 96% of them seen just once. Sequencing used naive CD4+ T cells sorted from blood. Subset: CD45RA+ positively selected. The receptors stem from a young man in good health.

The chain employs TRBV10-3 and TRBJ2-6, with D perhaps given as TRBD1 or TRBD2 (5 bases each). Trimming left V 6 bases short and J 0 bases short, with 18 bases between. The CDR3 totals 18 residues. Germline V gene sequence: CDR1 ENHRY, CDR2 SYGVKD. The CDR3 spells CAISPSGTASSGANVLTF. CDR3 bases: TGTGCCATCAGCCCATCCGGGACGGCTTCCTCTGGGGCCAACGTCCTGACTTTC.

The rearrangement uses TRBV7-9 and TRBJ2-1; D is uncertain. This CDR3 region has 13 residues. Germline V gene lookup returns CDR1 SEHNR and CDR2 FQNEAQ (reference sequence). V was cut by 5 bases and J by 9 bases, with 14 bases left in between. This CDR3 reads CASSLRDLSEQFF. DNA for the CDR3: TGTGCCAGCAGCCTACGCGATTTGAGTGAGCAGTTCTTC.

The chain recombines TRBV9 with TRBJ2-7; TRBD2 matches 8 bases. Looked up from germline, CDR1 is SGDLS and CDR2 is YYNGEE. The CDR3 runs to 15 residues. V lost 0 bases, J lost 4 bases, and 6 bases stayed unmatched. This chain's CDR3 is CASSVAYREGYEQYF. The CDR3 DNA is TGTGCCAGCAGCGTAGCTTATCGGGAGGGTTACGAGCAGTACTTC. Using reference TRBV9 and TRBJ2-7 for the parts outside the CDR3, the full variable domain is DSGVTQTPKHLITATGQRVTLRCSPRSGDLSVYWYQQSLDQGLQFLIQYYNGEERAKGNILERFSAQQFPDLHSELNLSSLELGDSALYFCASSVAYREGYEQYFGPGTRLTVT.

The CDR3 DNA reads TGTGCCAGCAGTTGGGGGGGAGGAGGAGAGACCCAGTACTTC. The encoded protein is CASSWGGGGETQYF. The chain couples TRBV11-2 to TRBJ2-5, with TRBD2 matching 7 bases. The germline gives CDR1 SGHAT, CDR2 FQNNGV. The CDR3 is 14 amino acids. Trimming at V came to 6 bases and at J to 4 bases, leaving 8 bases not matched to a gene.

The rearrangement joins TRBV30 to TRBJ2-7, with no clear D. Germline V gives CDR1 GTSNPN, CDR2 SVGIG (reference sequence). Trimming pared 3 bases from V and 3 bases from J, leaving 15 bases between. The length of the CDR3 is 14 residues. The DNA of the CDR3 is TGTGCCTGGAGGATAACAAGGTTTGACTACGAGCAGTACTTC. This sequence encodes CAWRITRFDYEQYF.

The genes are TRBV5-1 and TRBJ2-5; the D gene is possibly TRBD2 (5 bases). Per the germline V gene, CDR1 is SGHRS and CDR2 is YFSETQ. Trimming cost V 2 bases and J 0 bases, with 8 bases left between them. CDR3 length: 14 residues. This chain's CDR3 is CASSFREYQETQYF. CDR3 coding DNA: TGCGCCAGCAGCTTTCGGGAATACCAAGAGACCCAGTACTTC.

This chain connects TRBV23-1 to TRBJ2-1, with D maybe TRBD1 (6 bases). TRBV23-1 qualifies as an ORF whose function is uncertain. The CDR3 totals 15 residues. Deletions cut 8 bases from V and 0 bases from J, with 14 bases between. CDR3 loop: CASFPTGSSYNEQFF. The CDR3 nucleotides are TGCGCCAGCTTTCCGACAGGATCCTCCTACAATGAGCAGTTCTTC.

The rearrangement links TRBV18 to TRBJ1-5; D gene ambiguous. Germline lookup yields CDR1 KGHSH and CDR2 LQKENI. This CDR3 comprises 15 residues. Trimming took off 2 bases at V and 0 bases at J, with 8 bases between the two ends. CDR3 amino acids: CASSPGIHSNQPQHF. Written as DNA, the CDR3 is TGTGCCAGCTCACCAGGAATCCATAGCAATCAGCCCCAGCATTTT.

V is TRBV20-1 and J is TRBJ1-4; no reliable D call. The CDR3 is 10 residues long. Per germline, CDR1 DFQATT and CDR2 SNEGSKA (reference sequence). V lost 6 bases and J 8 bases, leaving 7 bases between the germline ends. The CDR3 DNA reads as TGCAGTGCGTGGACCGAAAAACTGTTTTTT. Amino acid sequence: CSAWTEKLFF.

The chain joins TRBV18 to TRBJ2-7, with 10 bases that match TRBD2. The CDR3 consists of 14 residues. The germline CDR1 and CDR2 sequences are KGHSH and LQKENI. The ends lost 5 bases at V and 2 bases at J; junction bases unmatched: 3. The CDR3 is CASSSSGRAYEQYF. The CDR3 DNA follows: TGTGCCAGCTCATCGAGCGGGAGGGCCTACGAGCAGTACTTC.

The table lists this clone with a count of one. The chain links TRBV9 to TRBJ2-1; unclear D gene. Trimming took off 0 bases at V and 4 bases at J, with 17 bases between the two ends. The germline CDR1 and CDR2 sequences are SGDLS and YYNGEE. This CDR3 spans 17 amino acids. The CDR3 spells CASSVAPDPLPYNEQFF. The CDR3 bases are TGTGCCAGCAGCGTAGCCCCGGACCCGCTCCCATACAATGAGCAGTTCTTC.

The chain joins TRBV29-1 to TRBJ2-3; D possibly corresponds to TRBD2 (6 bases). Trimming took 2 bases from V and 0 from J, leaving 12 bases between them. The CDR3 has 15 residues. Germline-derived CDR1 and CDR2 are SQVTM and ANQGSEA. CDR3 in amino acids: CSVESGLSSTDTQYF. In nucleotides, the CDR3 is TGCAGCGTTGAATCGGGACTGTCTAGCACAGATACGCAGTATTTT.

The chain joins TRBV9 to TRBJ2-3; TRBD2 agrees at 14 bases. CDR3 length: 18 amino acids. Germline V gene lookup returns CDR1 SGDLS and CDR2 YYNGEE. Losses at the gene ends were 4 bases for V and 3 bases for J; bases not matched to a gene: 10. CDR3 protein: CASSPRLAGGPHTDTQYF. The CDR3 DNA reads as TGTGCCAGCAGCCCCCGACTAGCGGGAGGGCCTCATACAGATACGCAGTATTTT.

The chain is built from TRBV13 and TRBJ2-1; possibly TRBD2 for D (6 bases). V shed 5 bases and J shed 8 bases, with 31 bases lying between them. The CDR3 sequence is 19 residues long. Germline V gene lookup returns CDR1 PRHDT and CDR2 FYEKMQ (reference sequence). The CDR3 DNA follows: TGTGCCAGCAGCCGACTGTTCCTGGGTTTTGGGCAAGCGGGCGATGAGCAGTTCTTC. It codes for CASSRLFLGFGQAGDEQFF.

The chain uses TRBV13 and TRBJ2-6, with no clear D. Germline lookup yields CDR1 PRHDT and CDR2 FYEKMQ (reference sequence). The CDR3 runs 13 residues. Trimming cost V 5 bases and J 6 bases, with 8 bases left between them. CDR3 bases: TGTGCCAGCAGCGTCCGGGTGGCCAACGTCCTGACTTTC. It translates to CASSVRVANVLTF.

This clone showed up just once. The chain combines TRBV6-5 with TRBJ2-7; tentatively, D is TRBD1 (6 bases). V gave up 5 bases and J gave up 3 bases, with 14 bases separating them. From germline, CDR1 is MNHEY and CDR2 SVGAGI. The CDR3 sequence is 14 residues long. CDR3 protein: CASSMTGVNYEQYF. CDR3 DNA sequence: TGTGCCAGCAGTATGACAGGAGTCAACTACGAGCAGTACTTC.